The present T cell receptor beta chain was sequenced within a study of OX40 agonist ivuxolimab in advanced cancers. In the study overall: At under 85% male, the cohort had a mean age of 60 years, ranging from 23 to 79. Therapy given before enrollment (anti-PD-1, anti-PD-L1 or anti-CTLA-4) was allowed, and over 35% had some.

V was pared by 5 bases and J by 1 base, with 16 bases between. CDR1 is SGHDN and CDR2 is FVKESK in the germline V gene. The CDR3 has 16 amino acids. Profiled with immunoSEQ multiplex PCR; TCRdb holds only in-frame clones, not every one. The sample contains roughly 48,000 clones, around nine tenths of which appear only once. This clonotype was obtained from an adult with an advanced solid tumor such as melanoma, head and neck, liver or kidney cancer. V usage is TRBV14 and J usage is TRBJ2-3; TRBD2 might be the D (5 bases). The material sequenced was CD4+ or CD8+ T cells sorted from blood, taken in a trial of the OX40 agonist ivuxolimab. CDR3 nucleotide sequence: TGTGCCAGCAGCGAAGCCCCTCTAGCAGGCACAGATACGCAGTATTTT. Translated: CASSEAPLAGTDTQYF.